This TCR beta chain was recorded in a study of regulatory T cells in long-lasting Graves disease listed by TCRdb under 2021. Concerning the study at large: Persistent Graves' disease was defined as persistently positive TSH receptor autoantibodies together with antithyroid drug treatment for over 5 years. The study was conducted in China and was registered as a clinical trial. Persistent Graves' disease patients were compared with newly diagnosed Graves' disease patients by peripheral blood TCR sequencing and RNA sequencing. A total of 33 samples underwent TCR sequencing, from some 13 patients with persistent Graves' disease and approximately 20 patients with newly diagnosed Graves' disease. Persistent Graves' disease patients in the clinical cohort had taken antithyroid drugs for around 10 years on average. Points the paper makes about the study in general: Sequencing and analysis were restricted to the TCR beta chain. As a limitation, the authors acknowledged that the small sample size may reduce accuracy. Persistent patients shared more public clonotypes among themselves (roughly 2,700) than newly diagnosed patients did (over 950). Peripheral blood alone was examined, since thyroid tissue, which constituted the primary lesion, could not be accessed. Compared with newly diagnosed patients, patients with persistent Graves' disease had lower TCR Shannon entropy and fewer highly expanded clones, which suggests clonal expansion. Persistent disease showed preferential use of TRBV28, TRBJ1-2 and TRBJ2-5, whereas newly diagnosed disease favored TRBV20-1 and TRBJ2-1.

This sample's time point label indicates: persistent/refractory GD, antithyroid drugs over 5 years with positive TRAb. For both TCR sequencing and RNA sequencing, RNA was extracted from PBMCs using TRIzol. Graves' disease was diagnosed according to American Thyroid Association guidelines. Recruitment of patients was carried out at an endocrinology department in Xi'an, China. Each patient gave approximately 9 milliliters of peripheral blood, collected in an EDTA anticoagulant tube. Ficoll Paque Plus density gradient separation was used to isolate PBMCs, and no further T cell sorting was done. An Agilent 2100 Bioanalyzer and agarose gel were used to check RNA quality, while a NanoDrop 2000 measured RNA concentration. In its sample, this clonotype was seen a few times. Its target antigen remains unknown. No base quality information exists; no much larger clone differs at one position. V is reduced by 2 bases and J by 6 bases, leaving a spacing of 11 bases between them. CDR1 and CDR2, per the germline V gene, are SGHTA and FQGTGA. The CDR3 holds 15 amino acids from the cysteine to the phenylalanine. Kept here is only the CDR3 DNA, which spans 45 bases and is read in frame from base 1.

The method was multiplex PCR. Sequencing instrument: Illumina HiSeq 4000. CDR3 regions were amplified by Arm-PCR with iRepertoire HTBI primers to construct TCR beta libraries. Gel purification was performed on PCR products prior to sequencing. Under the source paper's analysis protocol: Across samples, some 62 TRBV and over 11 TRBJ segments were identified and used for gene usage analysis of CDR3 amino acid clonotypes. COPE and FqMerger were used to merge filtered high-quality paired reads into contigs. BLAST was used to align contigs to IMGT TRBV, TRBD and TRBJ reference genes, with CDR3 defined following IMGT. Any clonotype with a frequency above 0.1% was counted as a highly expanded clone. Repertoire diversity was measured by Shannon entropy, and V-J evenness by the Gini coefficient. Public clonotypes were defined as clonotypes shared by more than one individual. TCRdb itself trimmed the public reads at Q25 with fastp, ran MiXCR and retained productive beta chains. Entries are consolidated by CDR3 protein sequence, retaining the most common genes and DNA. The authors' filters were not applied to this entry. The sample table lists around 460,000 distinct CDR3 sequences, about 20% of them with a count of one. The ten most abundant clones make up approximately 14% of the sample.

This sequence uses TRBV7-3 and TRBJ1-6; D gene: possibly TRBD1, on 5 matching bases. The sequence came from a female donor with Graves disease. Material: peripheral blood mononuclear cells (PBMCs), obtained when the disease was refractory, from a patient treated with antithyroid drugs. DNA sequence: TGTGCCAGCAGCTTAGGAGCAGGGCCTAATTCACCCCTCCACTTT. It codes for CASSLGAGPNSPLHF.